The rows below give T cell receptor beta chains drawn from one sample of a study of immune evolution from preneoplasia to lung adenocarcinoma. The protocol was immunoSEQ multiplex PCR, while the TCRdb copy is restricted to in-frame clones and leaves out a portion. The sample carries some 9,200 clones, over 75% recorded once. Sequenced: FFPE minimally invasive lung adenocarcinoma tissue. The receptor source for this set is an older person with lung adenocarcinoma. Each CDR3 is given with its conserved first and last residue. The order of the fields is V gene, D gene, CDR3 protein. A D gene is named only where the DNA matches it firmly.

V gene: TRBV5-4
D gene: -
CDR3 protein: CASSAMSPSTDTQYF

V gene: TRBV5-4
D gene: TRBD1
CDR3 protein: CASSPGTGRSTGELFF

V gene: TRBV18
D gene: -
CDR3 protein: CASSPPGRTEVFF

V gene: TRBV6-1
D gene: TRBD1
CDR3 protein: CASSPGTGIFNEQFF

V gene: TRBV5-1
D gene: -
CDR3 protein: CASSPSGEGTEAFF

V gene: TRBV14
D gene: -
CDR3 protein: CASSQSQVSTDTQYF

V gene: TRBV7-2
D gene: TRBD2
CDR3 protein: CASSPAGVETQYF

V gene: TRBV7-3
D gene: -
CDR3 protein: CASSKDPGSNEQFF

V gene: TRBV4-1
D gene: -
CDR3 protein: CASSQGKGLVDTQYF

V gene: TRBV29-1
D gene: TRBD2
CDR3 protein: CSVVGLAGASSYNEQFF

V gene: TRBV7-9
D gene: TRBD1
CDR3 protein: CASSFGSGTAEAFF

V gene: TRBV7-9
D gene: -
CDR3 protein: CASSFPKTQQGWTDTQYF

V gene: TRBV28
D gene: -
CDR3 protein: CAGGSDGYTF

V gene: TRBV9
D gene: -
CDR3 protein: CASSLQGYSNQPQHF

V gene: TRBV2
D gene: -
CDR3 protein: CASSGLSNTGELFF

V gene: TRBV28
D gene: -
CDR3 protein: CASSFLEGGGPLNSPLHF

V gene: TRBV12-2
D gene: -
CDR3 protein: CASRLEDTMNTEAFF

V gene: TRBV18
D gene: TRBD1
CDR3 protein: CASSRGQGNSPLHF

V gene: TRBV2
D gene: -
CDR3 protein: CASRPGGGGYTF